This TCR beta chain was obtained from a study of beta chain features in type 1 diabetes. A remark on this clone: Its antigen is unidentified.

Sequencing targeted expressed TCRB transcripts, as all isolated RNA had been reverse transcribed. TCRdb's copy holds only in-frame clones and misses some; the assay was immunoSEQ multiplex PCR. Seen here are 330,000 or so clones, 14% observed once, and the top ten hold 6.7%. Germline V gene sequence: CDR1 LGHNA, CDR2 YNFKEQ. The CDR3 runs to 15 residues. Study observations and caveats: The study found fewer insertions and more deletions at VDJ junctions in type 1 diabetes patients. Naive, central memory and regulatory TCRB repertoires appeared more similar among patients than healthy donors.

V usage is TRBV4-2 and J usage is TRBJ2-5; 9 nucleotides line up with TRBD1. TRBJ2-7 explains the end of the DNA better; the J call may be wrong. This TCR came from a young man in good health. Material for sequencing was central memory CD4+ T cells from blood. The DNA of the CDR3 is TGTGCCAGCAGCCAAGAGGGACAGGGAAGCTACGAGCAGTACTTC. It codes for CASSQEGQGSYEQYF.